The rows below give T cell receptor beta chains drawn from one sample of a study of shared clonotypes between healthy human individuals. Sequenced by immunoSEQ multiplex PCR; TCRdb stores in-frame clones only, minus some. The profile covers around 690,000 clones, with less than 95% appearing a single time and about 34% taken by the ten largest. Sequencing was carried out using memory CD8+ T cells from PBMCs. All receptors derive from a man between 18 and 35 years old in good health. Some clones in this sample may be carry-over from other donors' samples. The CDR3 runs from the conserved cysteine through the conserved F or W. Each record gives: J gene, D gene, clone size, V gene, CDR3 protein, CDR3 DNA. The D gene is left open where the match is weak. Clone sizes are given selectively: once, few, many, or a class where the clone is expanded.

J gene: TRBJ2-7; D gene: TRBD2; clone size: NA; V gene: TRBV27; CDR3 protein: CASSFGGSSYEQYF; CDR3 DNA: TGTGCCAGCAGTTTTGGCGGGAGCTCCTACGAGCAGTACTTC
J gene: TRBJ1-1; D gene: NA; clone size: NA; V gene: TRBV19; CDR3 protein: CASKLGSTEAFF; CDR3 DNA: TGTGCCAGTAAATTAGGGAGCACTGAAGCTTTCTTT
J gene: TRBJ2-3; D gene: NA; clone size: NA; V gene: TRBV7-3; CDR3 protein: CASSPVGPGTQYF; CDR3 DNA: TGTGCCAGCAGCCCGGTTGGCCCTGGAACGCAGTATTTT
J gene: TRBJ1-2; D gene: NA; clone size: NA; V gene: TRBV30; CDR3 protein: CAWSQAGAGYTF; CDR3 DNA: TGTGCCTGGAGTCAAGCGGGGGCTGGCTACACCTTC
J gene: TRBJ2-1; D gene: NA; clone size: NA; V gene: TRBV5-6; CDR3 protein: CASSITQTSWDNEQFF; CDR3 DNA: TGTGCCAGCAGCATCACCCAAACTAGCTGGGACAATGAGCAGTTCTTC
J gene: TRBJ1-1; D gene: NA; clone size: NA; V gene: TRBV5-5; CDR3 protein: CASTLGTEAFF; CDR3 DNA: TGTGCCAGCACCCTGGGTACTGAAGCTTTCTTT
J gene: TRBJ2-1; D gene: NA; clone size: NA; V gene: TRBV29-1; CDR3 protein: CSVKKADYNEQFF; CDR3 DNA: TGCAGCGTCAAGAAGGCGGATTACAATGAGCAGTTCTTC
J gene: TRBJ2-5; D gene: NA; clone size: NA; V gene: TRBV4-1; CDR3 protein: CASSQASAFQETQYF; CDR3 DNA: TGCGCCAGCAGCCAAGCTTCCGCATTCCAAGAGACCCAGTACTTC
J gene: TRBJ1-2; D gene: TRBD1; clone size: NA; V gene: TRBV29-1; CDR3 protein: CSGGQGIYGYTF; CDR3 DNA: TGCAGCGGCGGACAGGGTATCTATGGCTACACCTTC
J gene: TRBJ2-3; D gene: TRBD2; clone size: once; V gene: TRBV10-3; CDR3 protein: CAIKGGSGSQQDTQYF; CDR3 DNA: TGTGCCATCAAGGGGGGGAGCGGGAGTCAGCAAGATACGCAGTATTTT
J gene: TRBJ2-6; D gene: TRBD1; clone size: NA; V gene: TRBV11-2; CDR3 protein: CASSLVDRGYGANVLTF; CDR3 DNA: TGTGCCAGCAGCCTGGTTGACAGGGGATATGGGGCCAACGTCCTGACTTTC
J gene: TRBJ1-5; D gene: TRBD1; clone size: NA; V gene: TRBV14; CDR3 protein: CASSLTTGGGGGNQPQHF; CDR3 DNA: TGTGCCAGCAGCCTGACGACAGGGGGCGGGGGTGGTAATCAGCCCCAGCATTTT
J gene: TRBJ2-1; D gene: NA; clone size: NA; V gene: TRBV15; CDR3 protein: CATSPLSYNEQFF; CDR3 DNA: TGTGCCACCAGCCCCCTCTCCTACAATGAGCAGTTCTTC
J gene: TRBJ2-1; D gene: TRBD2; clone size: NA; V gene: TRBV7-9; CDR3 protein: CASSKPGTSGNEQFF; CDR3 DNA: TGTGCCAGCAGCAAGCCCGGGACTAGCGGCAATGAGCAGTTCTTC
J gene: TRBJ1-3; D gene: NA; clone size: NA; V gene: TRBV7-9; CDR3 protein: CASSLPPGSGNTIYF; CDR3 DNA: TGTGCCAGCAGCCTCCCCCCGGGCTCTGGAAACACCATATATTTT
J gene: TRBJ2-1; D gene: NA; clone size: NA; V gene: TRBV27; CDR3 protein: CASSSDRTLSYNEQFF; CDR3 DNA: TGTGCCAGCAGTTCCGACAGGACTCTCTCCTACAATGAGCAGTTCTTC
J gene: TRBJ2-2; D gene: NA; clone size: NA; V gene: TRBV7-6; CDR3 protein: CASSLGLYTGELFF; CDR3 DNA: TGTGCCAGCAGCTTGGGCCTTTACACCGGGGAGCTGTTTTTT
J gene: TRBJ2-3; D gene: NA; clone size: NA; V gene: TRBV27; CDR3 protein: CASSSSAYTDTQYF; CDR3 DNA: TGTGCCAGCAGTTCCTCAGCATACACAGATACGCAGTATTTT
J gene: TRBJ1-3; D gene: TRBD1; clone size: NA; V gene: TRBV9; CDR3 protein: CASSVGTGAGNTIYF; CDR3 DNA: TGTGCCAGCAGCGTAGGGACAGGGGCTGGAAACACCATATATTTT
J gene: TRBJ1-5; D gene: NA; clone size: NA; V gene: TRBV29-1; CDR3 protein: CSVRIPGDIYQPQHF; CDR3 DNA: TGCAGCGTCCGTATCCCGGGGGACATTTATCAGCCCCAGCATTTT
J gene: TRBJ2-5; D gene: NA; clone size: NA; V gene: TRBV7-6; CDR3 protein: CASSLFSLVRSGETQYF; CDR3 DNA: TGTGCCAGCAGCTTATTTTCCCTTGTGAGGTCGGGGGAGACCCAGTACTTC
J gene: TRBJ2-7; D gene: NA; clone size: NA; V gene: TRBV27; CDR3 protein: CASREGGSYEQYF; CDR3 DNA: TGTGCCAGCAGAGAGGGAGGCTCCTACGAGCAGTACTTC
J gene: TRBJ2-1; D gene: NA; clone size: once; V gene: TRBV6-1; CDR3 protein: CASSGTRAPGNEQFF; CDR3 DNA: TGTGCCAGCAGTGGGACCCGGGCCCCGGGAAATGAGCAGTTCTTC
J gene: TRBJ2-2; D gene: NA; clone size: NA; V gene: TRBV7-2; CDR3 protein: CASSTRSGAANTGELFF; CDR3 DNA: TGTGCCAGCAGCACAAGGTCAGGGGCCGCGAACACCGGGGAGCTGTTTTTT
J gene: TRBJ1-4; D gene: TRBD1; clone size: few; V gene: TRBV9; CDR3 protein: CASSVVGDSKNEKLFF; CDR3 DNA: TGTGCCAGCAGCGTAGTAGGGGACAGCAAAAATGAAAAACTGTTTTTT
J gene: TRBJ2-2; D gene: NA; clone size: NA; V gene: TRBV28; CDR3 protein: CASSFYAVTGELFF; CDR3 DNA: TGTGCCAGCAGTTTTTATGCCGTCACCGGGGAGCTGTTTTTT
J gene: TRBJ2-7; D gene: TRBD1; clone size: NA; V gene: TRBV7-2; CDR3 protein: CASSLGSQGYEQYF; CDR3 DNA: TGTGCCAGCAGCTTAGGTTCACAGGGGTACGAGCAGTACTTC
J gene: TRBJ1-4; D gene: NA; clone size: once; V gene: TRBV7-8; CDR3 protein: CASSLGGRVNEKLFF; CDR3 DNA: TGTGCCAGCAGCTTAGGGGGCAGAGTTAATGAAAAACTGTTTTTT
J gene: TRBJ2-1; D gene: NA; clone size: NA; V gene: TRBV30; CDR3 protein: CASGFPSWNEQFF; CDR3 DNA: TGTGCCTCCGGGTTCCCTTCCTGGAATGAGCAGTTCTTC
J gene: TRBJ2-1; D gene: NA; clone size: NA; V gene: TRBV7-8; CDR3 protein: CASSFVPFNEQFF; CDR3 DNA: TGTGCCAGCAGCTTTGTCCCATTCAATGAGCAGTTCTTC
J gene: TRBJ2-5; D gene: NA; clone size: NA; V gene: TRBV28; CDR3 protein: CASSPSLSQETQYF; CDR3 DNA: TGTGCCAGCAGTCCATCCCTGTCCCAAGAGACCCAGTACTTC
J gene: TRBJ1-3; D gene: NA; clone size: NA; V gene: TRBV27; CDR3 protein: CASRISAGFGNTIYF; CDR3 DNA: TGTGCCAGCAGGATTAGCGCGGGCTTTGGAAACACCATATATTTT
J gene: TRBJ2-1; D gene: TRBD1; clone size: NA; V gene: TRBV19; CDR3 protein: CASGQGMYNEQFF; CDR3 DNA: TGTGCATCGGGACAGGGGATGTACAATGAGCAGTTCTTC
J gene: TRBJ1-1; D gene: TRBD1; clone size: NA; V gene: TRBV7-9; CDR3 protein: CASSRTGVYTEAFF; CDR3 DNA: TGTGCCAGCAGCCGGACAGGTGTGTACACTGAAGCTTTCTTT
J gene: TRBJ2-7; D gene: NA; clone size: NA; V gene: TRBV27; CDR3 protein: CASREGSTYEQYF; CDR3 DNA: TGTGCCAGCAGGGAGGGCAGTACCTACGAGCAGTACTTC
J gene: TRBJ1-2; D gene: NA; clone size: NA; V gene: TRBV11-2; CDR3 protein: CASSFPSERLSSNGYTF; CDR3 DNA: TGTGCCAGCAGCTTCCCCTCGGAGAGGCTCTCCTCGAATGGCTACACCTTC
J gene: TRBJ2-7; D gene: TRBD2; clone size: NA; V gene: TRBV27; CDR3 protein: CASSFTSGVSYEQYF; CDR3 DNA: TGTGCCAGCAGTTTTACTAGCGGAGTCTCCTACGAGCAGTACTTC
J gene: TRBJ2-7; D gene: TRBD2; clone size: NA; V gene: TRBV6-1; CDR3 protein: CASSEGLAVLYEQYF; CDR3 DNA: TGTGCCAGCAGTGAAGGACTAGCGGTTCTCTACGAGCAGTACTTC
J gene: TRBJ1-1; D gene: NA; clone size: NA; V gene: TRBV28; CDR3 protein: CASSGEMNTEAFF; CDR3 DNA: TGTGCCAGCAGTGGAGAGATGAACACTGAAGCTTTCTTT
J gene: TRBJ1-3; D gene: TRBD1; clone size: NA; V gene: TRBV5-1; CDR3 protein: CASSLSWDRAFSGNTIYF; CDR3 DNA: TGCGCCAGCAGCTTGAGCTGGGACAGGGCCTTCTCTGGAAACACCATATATTTT
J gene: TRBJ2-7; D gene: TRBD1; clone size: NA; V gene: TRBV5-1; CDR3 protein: CASSPGQGGTYEQYF; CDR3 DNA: TGCGCCAGCAGCCCGGGACAGGGGGGGACATACGAGCAGTACTTC
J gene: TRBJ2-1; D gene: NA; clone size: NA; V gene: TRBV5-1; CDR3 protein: CASSTIGGYNEQFF; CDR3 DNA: TGCGCCAGCAGCACGATCGGGGGCTACAATGAGCAGTTCTTC
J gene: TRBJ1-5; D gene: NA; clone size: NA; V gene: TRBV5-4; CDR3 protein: CASSFQAPFNQPQHF; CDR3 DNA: TGTGCCAGCAGCTTTCAGGCCCCCTTCAATCAGCCCCAGCATTTT
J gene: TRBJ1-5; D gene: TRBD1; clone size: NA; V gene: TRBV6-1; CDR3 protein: CASSDWDRGLVNQPQHF; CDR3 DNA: TGTGCCAGCAGTGATTGGGACAGGGGGCTGGTCAATCAGCCCCAGCATTTT
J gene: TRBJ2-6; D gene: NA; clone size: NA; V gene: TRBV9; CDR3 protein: CASSVAVDSGANVLTF; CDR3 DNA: TGTGCCAGCAGCGTAGCCGTCGACTCTGGGGCCAACGTCCTGACTTTC
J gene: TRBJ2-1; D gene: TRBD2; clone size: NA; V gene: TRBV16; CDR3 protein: CASSQAGGPHEQFF; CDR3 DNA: TGTGCCAGCAGCCAAGCGGGAGGGCCACATGAGCAGTTCTTC
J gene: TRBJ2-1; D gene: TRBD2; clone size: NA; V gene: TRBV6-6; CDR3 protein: CASVAGGFNEQFF; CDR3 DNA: TGTGCCAGCGTGGCGGGAGGATTCAATGAGCAGTTCTTC
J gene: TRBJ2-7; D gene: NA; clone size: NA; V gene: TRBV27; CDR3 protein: CASSLGSRYEQYF; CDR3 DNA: TGTGCCAGCAGTTTAGGGTCCCGCTACGAGCAGTACTTC
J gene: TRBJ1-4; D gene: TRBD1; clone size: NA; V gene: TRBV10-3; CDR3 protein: CAISDPSGTGYEKLFF; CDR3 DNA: TGTGCCATCAGTGACCCCTCCGGGACAGGGTATGAAAAACTGTTTTTT
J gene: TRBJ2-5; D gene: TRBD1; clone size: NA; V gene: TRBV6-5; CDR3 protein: CASSYLRGIQETQYF; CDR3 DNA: TGTGCCAGCAGTTACCTCAGGGGGATCCAAGAGACCCAGTACTTC
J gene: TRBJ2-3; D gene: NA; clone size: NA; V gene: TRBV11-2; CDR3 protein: CASSLRATPLEDTQYF; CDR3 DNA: TGTGCCAGCAGCTTGCGTGCGACACCCCTGGAAGATACGCAGTATTTT
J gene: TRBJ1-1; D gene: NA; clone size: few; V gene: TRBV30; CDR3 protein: CAWSVGTEAFF; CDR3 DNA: TGTGCCTGGAGTGTAGGAACTGAAGCTTTCTTT
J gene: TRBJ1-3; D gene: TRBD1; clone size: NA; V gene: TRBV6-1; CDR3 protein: CASTPTGIPGNTIYF; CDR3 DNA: TGTGCCAGCACCCCGACAGGGATCCCTGGAAACACCATATATTTT
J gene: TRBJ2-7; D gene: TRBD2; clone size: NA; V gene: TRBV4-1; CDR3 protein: CASSQEPAGIGEQYF; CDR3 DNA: TGCGCCAGCAGCCAAGAACCAGCGGGAATAGGAGAGCAGTACTTC
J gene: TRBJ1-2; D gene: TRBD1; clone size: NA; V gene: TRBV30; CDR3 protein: CAWSNEVVLRGRGYGYTF; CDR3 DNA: TGTGCCTGGAGTAATGAGGTGGTGCTCAGGGGGCGAGGCTATGGCTACACCTTC
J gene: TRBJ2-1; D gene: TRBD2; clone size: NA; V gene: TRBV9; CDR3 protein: CASSVALGITSGRWNEQFF; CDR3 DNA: TGTGCCAGCAGCGTAGCTTTGGGGATAACTAGCGGGAGGTGGAATGAGCAGTTCTTC
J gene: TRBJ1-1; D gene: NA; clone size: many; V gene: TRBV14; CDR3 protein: CASSQEVGSRHSEAFF; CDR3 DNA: TGTGCCAGCAGCCAAGAAGTGGGCAGCCGTCACTCCGAAGCTTTCTTT
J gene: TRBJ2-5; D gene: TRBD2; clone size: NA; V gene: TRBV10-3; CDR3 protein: CAISDLAGEETQYF; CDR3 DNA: TGTGCCATCAGTGACCTAGCGGGAGAAGAGACCCAGTACTTC
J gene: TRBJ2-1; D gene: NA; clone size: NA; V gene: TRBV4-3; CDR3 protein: CASSQVMGSYNEQFF; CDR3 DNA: TGCGCCAGCAGCCAAGTTATGGGCTCCTACAATGAGCAGTTCTTC